Given below is one T cell receptor beta chain in context. Antigen: not known. This sample is drawn from a study of identical twins' blood T cells. Study observations and caveats: V gene usage reportedly matched far better within twin pairs than unrelated donors.

Deletions cut 6 bases from V and 8 bases from J, with 22 bases between. Germline V CDR1 and CDR2: SQVTM, ANQGSEA. The CDR3 is 14 amino acids. TCR cDNA libraries were made from RNA using a previously described, modified protocol. Each TCR cDNA library carried sample-specific barcodes on both ends. Under the authors' procedure: Each library had roughly 2.2 to 4 million CDR3 reads and about 90,000 to nearly 500,000 clonotypes. From the 5' RACE reads, TCRdb called clonotypes with MiXCR, one entry per CDR3 protein. The V and J calls and clone size are TCRdb's, not the authors'. Among a few hundred thousand distinct CDR3 sequences listed, over 25% were seen once.

The sample was PBMCs. The source is a woman aged 18-49 years in good health. This chain links TRBV29-1 with TRBJ1-1; TRBD1 might be the D (5 bases). CDR3 region: CSVKKGPREVEAFF. CDR3 coding DNA: TGCAGCGTCAAAAAAGGCCCCAGGGAAGTCGAAGCTTTCTTT.